This TCR beta chain was documented in a study of cytomegalovirus exposure and HLA in healthy donors. The CDR3 is 20 amino acids. Unmatched junction bases numbered 13, after V lost 2 bases and J lost 3 bases. CDR1 is PRHDT and CDR2 is FYEKMQ in the germline V gene (reference sequence). The PCR used 60 Vbeta and 13 Jbeta primers. Generated by immunoSEQ multiplex PCR, the TCRdb table keeps only in-frame clones and is missing some. The sample consists of some 70,000 clones, about 76% of them appearing once. Specimen: PBMCs. V gene TRBV13 combines with J gene TRBJ2-4; 13 bases line up with TRBD2. The sequence came from a man aged 18 to 29 in good health and CMV-seronegative. The CDR3 loop reads CASSLISRLAGGQGKNIQYF. The CDR3 region has the DNA TGTGCCAGCAGCTTAATCTCGCGACTAGCGGGGGGCCAGGGCAAAAACATTCAGTACTTC.